This T cell receptor beta chain was recorded in a study of response to subunit inactivated influenza vaccine. This clonotype was counted a few times. Antigen: not known. TCRdb reprocessed the RT-PCR reads with MiXCR, giving one entry per CDR3 protein. The repertoire holds approximately 500,000 distinct CDR3 sequences, with around 13% as singletons. Study-wide results and limits: Authors suggested seasonal influenza vaccinations each recruit few new T cells.

V lost 6 bases and J lost 6, with 14 bases in between. Germline lookup yields CDR1 MNHNS and CDR2 SASEGT. There are 14 residues in the CDR3. The chain is built from TRBV6-1 and TRBJ2-2; D possibly corresponds to TRBD1 (6 bases). This sample comprised PBMCs from blood, obtained roughly 6 weeks after vaccination. This TCR came from a man aged 45-65 years who received an inactivated influenza vaccine. This CDR3 is CASSRGQRSGELFF. CDR3 bases: TGTGCCAGCAGCCGTGGACAGAGATCCGGGGAGCTGTTTTTT.